This TCR beta chain derives from a study of T cells in localized non-small cell lung cancer. Study results and caveats: A single tumor region was sequenced, leaving heterogeneity possible. A denser population of T cells in blood accompanied longer overall survival.

Clones were sequenced by immunoSEQ multiplex PCR, and TCRdb holds only the in-frame ones, with some missing. The sample records 34,000 or so clones, around 93% being singletons. This CDR3 contains 14 residues. The V segment lost 8 bases and the J segment 9 bases; nucleotides outside the gene matches: 11. Comments on this clone: The antigen remains unidentified.

Specimen: peripheral blood, collected before any cancer treatment. The gene calls are TRBV5-3 and TRBJ2-1, with 10 bases identical to TRBD2. TRBV5-3 is assigned to the ORF class and has an uncertain function. This clonotype was obtained from a female donor at least 60 years old with stage I lung adenocarcinoma. This chain's CDR3 is CASSPSGGRGEQFF. DNA of the CDR3: TGTGCCAGCAGTCCTAGCGGGGGACGGGGTGAGCAGTTCTTC.